The present T cell receptor beta chain was sequenced within a study of blood T cell repertoires in COVID-19. Study as a whole: Collection of acute and convalescent COVID-19 samples took place in the United States, Italy and Spain. In each case, the material was cDNA or gDNA derived from T cells, B-cell-depleted T cells, or PBMCs.

The length of the CDR3 is 15 residues. From germline, CDR1 is SGHNT and CDR2 YENEEA. V shed 5 bases and J shed 4 bases, with 15 bases lying between them. As processed by the authors: The authors estimated nucleated cell counts from reference gene primer amplification. The data were produced by immunoSEQ multiplex PCR, yet TCRdb's version contains in-frame clones alone and is incomplete. That table supplies the V and J calls and clone size; D and trimming were determined from the DNA. Found here are 77,000 or so clones, around 76% of them singletons; the top ten hold around 27%. This rearrangement joins TRBV11-3 to TRBJ2-4; unclear D gene. The origin of this receptor is a woman aged 80 or over with active or convalescent COVID-19. Specimen: peripheral blood. The CDR3 here is CASSPLAGLKNIQYF. The DNA for the CDR3 is TGTGCCAGCAGCCCCTTGGCAGGCCTAAAAAACATTCAGTACTTC.